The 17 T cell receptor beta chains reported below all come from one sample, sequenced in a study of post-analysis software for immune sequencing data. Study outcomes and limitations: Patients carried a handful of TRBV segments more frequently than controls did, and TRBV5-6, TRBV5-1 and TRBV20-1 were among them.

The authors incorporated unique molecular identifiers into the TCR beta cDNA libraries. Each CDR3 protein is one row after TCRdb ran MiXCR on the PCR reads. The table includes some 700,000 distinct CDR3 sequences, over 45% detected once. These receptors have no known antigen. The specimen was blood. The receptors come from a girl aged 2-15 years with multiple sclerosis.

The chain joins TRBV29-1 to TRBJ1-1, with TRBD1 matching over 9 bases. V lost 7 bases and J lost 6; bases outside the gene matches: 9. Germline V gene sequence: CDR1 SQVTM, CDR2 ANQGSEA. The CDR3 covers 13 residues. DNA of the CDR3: TGCAGCGCCGGTGACAGGGGGATGTCTGAAGCTTTCTTT. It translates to CSAGDRGMSEAFF. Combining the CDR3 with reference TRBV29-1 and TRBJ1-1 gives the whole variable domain SAVISQKPSRDICQRGTSLTIQCQVDSQVTMMFWYRQQPGQSLTLIATANQGSEATYESGFVIDKFPISRPNLTFSTLTVSNMSPEDSSIYLCSAGDRGMSEAFFGQGTRLTVV.

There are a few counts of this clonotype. DNA for the CDR3: TGCAGTGCTAACACCGGGACAGACTCCTACAATGAGCAGTTCTTC. Translated: CSANTGTDSYNEQFF. V gene TRBV20-1 combines with J gene TRBJ2-1; 7 nucleotides align to TRBD1. The CDR3 sequence is 15 residues long. Germline CDR1 DFQATT, CDR2 SNEGSKA (reference sequence). Unmatched junction bases numbered 6, after V lost 4 bases and J lost 0 bases.

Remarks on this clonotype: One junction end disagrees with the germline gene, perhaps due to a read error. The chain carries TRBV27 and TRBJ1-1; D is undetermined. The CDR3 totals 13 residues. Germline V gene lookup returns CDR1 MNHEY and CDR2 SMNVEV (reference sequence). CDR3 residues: CASSYVGNAEAFF. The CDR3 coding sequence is TGTGCCAGCAGTTACGTAGGGAACGCTGAAGCTTTCTTT.

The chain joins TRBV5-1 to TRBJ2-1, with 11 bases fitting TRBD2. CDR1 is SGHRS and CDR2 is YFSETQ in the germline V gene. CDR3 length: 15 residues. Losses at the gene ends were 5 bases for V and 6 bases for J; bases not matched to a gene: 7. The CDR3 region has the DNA TGCGCCAGCAGTCCGCTAGCGGGAGGCACCAATGAGCAGTTCTTC. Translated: CASSPLAGGTNEQFF.

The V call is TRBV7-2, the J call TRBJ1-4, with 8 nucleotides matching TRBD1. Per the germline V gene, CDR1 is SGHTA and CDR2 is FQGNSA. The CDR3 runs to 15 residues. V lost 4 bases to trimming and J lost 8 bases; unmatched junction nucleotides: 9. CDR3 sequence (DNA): TGTGCCAGCAGCTCTTACAGGGGGAAGGGGGAAAAACTGTTTTTT. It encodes CASSSYRGKGEKLFF. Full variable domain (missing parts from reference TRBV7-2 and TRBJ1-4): GAGVSQSPSNKVTEKGKDVELRCDPISGHTALYWYRQSLGQGLEFLIYFQGNSAPDKSGLPSDRFSAERTGGSVSTLTIQRTQQEDSAVYLCASSSYRGKGEKLFFGSGTQLSVL.

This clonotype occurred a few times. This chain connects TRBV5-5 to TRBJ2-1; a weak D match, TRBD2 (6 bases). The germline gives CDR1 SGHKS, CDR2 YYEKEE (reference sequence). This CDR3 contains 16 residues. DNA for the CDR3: TGTGCTACCTTTGGCGGGGTGACTACTTTATACAATGAGCAGTTCTTC. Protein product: CATFGGVTTLYNEQFF.

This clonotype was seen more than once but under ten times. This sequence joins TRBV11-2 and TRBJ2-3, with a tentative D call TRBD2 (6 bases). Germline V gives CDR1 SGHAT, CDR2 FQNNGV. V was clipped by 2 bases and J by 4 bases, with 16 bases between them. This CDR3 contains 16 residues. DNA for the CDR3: TGTGCCAGCAGCTTACTGGCGGGAAAGGAAGCAGATACGCAGTATTTT. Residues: CASSLLAGKEADTQYF.

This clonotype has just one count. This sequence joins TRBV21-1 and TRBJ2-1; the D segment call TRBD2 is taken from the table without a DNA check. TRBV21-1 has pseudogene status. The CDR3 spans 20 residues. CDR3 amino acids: CTSSSILERGATHRSDEQFF. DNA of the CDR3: TGTACCAGCAGCTCAATACTAGAGCGGGGGGCTACTCACCGTAGCGATGAGCAGTTCTTC.

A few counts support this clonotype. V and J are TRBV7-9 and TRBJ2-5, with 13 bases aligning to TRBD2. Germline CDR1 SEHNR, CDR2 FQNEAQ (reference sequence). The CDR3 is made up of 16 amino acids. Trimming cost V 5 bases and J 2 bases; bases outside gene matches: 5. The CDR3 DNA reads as TGTGCCAGCAGCATCGGGACTAGCGGGGTTCAAGAGACCCAGTACTTC. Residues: CASSIGTSGVQETQYF.

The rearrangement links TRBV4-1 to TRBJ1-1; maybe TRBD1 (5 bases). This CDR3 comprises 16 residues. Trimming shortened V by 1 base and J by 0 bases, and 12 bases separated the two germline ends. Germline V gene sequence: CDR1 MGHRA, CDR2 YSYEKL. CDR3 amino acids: CASSQVWGRLNTEAFF. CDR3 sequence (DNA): TGCGCCAGCAGCCAAGTCTGGGGACGGTTGAACACTGAAGCTTTCTTT.

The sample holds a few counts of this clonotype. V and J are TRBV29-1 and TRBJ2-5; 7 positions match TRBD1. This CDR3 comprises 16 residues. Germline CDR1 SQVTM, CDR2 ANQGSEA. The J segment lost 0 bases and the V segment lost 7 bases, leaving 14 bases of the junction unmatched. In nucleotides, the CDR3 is TGCAGCGCGTTTAACTTCCCGGGACAGAACCAAGAGACCCAGTACTTC. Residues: CSAFNFPGQNQETQYF.

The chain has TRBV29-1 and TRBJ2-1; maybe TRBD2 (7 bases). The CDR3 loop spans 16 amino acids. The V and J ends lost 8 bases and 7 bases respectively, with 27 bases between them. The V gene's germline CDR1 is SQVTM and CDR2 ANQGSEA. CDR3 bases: TGCAGCTCTCTTCTGGTGGGAGGGGGACCGGGAAATGAGCAGTTCTTC. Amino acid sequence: CSSLLVGGGPGNEQFF.

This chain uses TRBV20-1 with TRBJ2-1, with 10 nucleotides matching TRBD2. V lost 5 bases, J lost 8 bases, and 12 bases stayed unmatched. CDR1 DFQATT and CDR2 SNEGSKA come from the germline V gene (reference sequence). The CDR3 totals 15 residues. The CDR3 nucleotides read TGCAGTGCTCCACAAGCGGGAGGGCCCAAGGATGAGCAGTTCTTC. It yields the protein CSAPQAGGPKDEQFF.

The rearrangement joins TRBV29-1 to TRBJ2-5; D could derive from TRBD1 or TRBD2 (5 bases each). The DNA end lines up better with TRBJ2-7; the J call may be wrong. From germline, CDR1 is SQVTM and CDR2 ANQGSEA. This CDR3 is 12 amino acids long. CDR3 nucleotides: TGCAGCGCCGAGGGACCCCACTACGAGCAGTACTTC. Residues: CSAEGPHYEQYF.

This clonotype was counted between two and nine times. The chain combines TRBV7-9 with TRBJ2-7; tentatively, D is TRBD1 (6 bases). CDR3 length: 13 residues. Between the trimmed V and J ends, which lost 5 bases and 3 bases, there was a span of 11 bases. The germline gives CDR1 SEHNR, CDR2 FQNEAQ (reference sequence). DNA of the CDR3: TGTGCCAGCAGCCGGGACAACCTCTACGAGCAGTACTTC. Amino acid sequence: CASSRDNLYEQYF.

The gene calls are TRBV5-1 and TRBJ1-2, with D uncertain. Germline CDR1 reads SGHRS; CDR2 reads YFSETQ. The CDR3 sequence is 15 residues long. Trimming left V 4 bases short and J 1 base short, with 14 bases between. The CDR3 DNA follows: TGCGCCAGCAGCCCCACGGGCCAGAATAACTATGGCTACACCTTC. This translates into CASSPTGQNNYGYTF.

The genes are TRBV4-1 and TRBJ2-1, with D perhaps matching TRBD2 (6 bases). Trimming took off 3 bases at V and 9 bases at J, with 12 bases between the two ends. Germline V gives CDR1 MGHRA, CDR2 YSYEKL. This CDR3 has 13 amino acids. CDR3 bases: TGCGCCAGCAGCCAGACGGGACTCGGTGAGCAGTTCTTC. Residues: CASSQTGLGEQFF.